This T cell receptor beta chain originates from a study of blood T cell repertoires in COVID-19 (dated by TCRdb to about 2020). Concerning the study at large: The collaborator samples originated in the United States, Italy and Spain and spanned the acute and convalescent phases of COVID-19. Where available, HLA class I and class II types were obtained from metadata supplied by the sample provider rather than from assay-based typing. The material from the prospective study consisted of cDNA or gDNA derived from T cells, B-cell-depleted T cells, or PBMCs. Nearly every sample came with metadata listing a de-identified subject ID, COVID-19 status, age in years and sex. The repertoires were made available in a free public database intended to serve as a resource for research on the immune response to SARS-CoV-2. Subjects who had been exposed to COVID-19, were actively infected with it, or had recovered from it provided the deeply sampled blood TCRbeta repertoires that made up the dataset. The samples were drawn from the first 160 participants of the ongoing ImmuneRACE study and from 1,254 subjects provided by 6 global collaborators. Results the study describes overall, beyond this receptor: The quantity of clinical and demographic metadata differed by source and by participant and was supplied without curation.

Whole blood was collected in K2EDTA tubes by collaborating institutions according to the institutions' own protocols. Collaborator samples were shipped for TCRbeta analysis as frozen whole blood, isolated PBMCs, or DNA extracted from either sample type. A word on this clone: This clone's antigen is unknown. Nothing much larger sits one base from this clone, and base qualities are not available.

The immunoSEQ Assay, a bias-controlled multiplex PCR, was used to amplify TCRbeta CDR3 regions from genomic DNA. In the authors' own workflow: The number of nucleated cells in each sample was estimated by amplification of reference gene primers within the assay. To quantify the absolute abundance of each unique TCRbeta CDR3 rearrangement, sequence reads were collapsed and filtered. For each sample, productive Simpson clonality was calculated as the square root of Simpson's diversity index across productive rearrangements. TCRdb carries this immuneACCESS record with in-frame sequences only. Its versions omit some clonotypes, under half of them owing to an unresolved V gene in the studies checked, with the rest unexplained. That table furnishes V, J and clone size, whereas the DNA furnished D and trimming. The sample data list 85,000 to 120,000 clones, and about 85% of these were observed just once. The ten biggest clones cover around 2% of the sample.

The clonotype comes from a man in his fifties with active COVID-19. Sample: peripheral blood.

The CDR3 here reads CATSRGQGQETQYF. DNA sequence: TGTGCCACCAGCAGAGGGCAGGGACAAGAGACCCAGTACTTC. The chain is assembled from TRBV15 and TRBJ2-5, with a tentative D gene TRBD1 over 5 matching bases. V loses 1 base of germline sequence and J loses 2 bases, and the interval between the two ends is 8 bases. The CDR3 sequence holds 14 residues, the cysteine and phenylalanine included. This entry keeps only the CDR3 DNA: 42 bases, framed from base 1. For CDR1 and CDR2, the germline V gene (reference sequence) lists LNHNV and YYDKDF.